The TCR beta chain described here comes from a study of blood T cell repertoires in COVID-19. Study overall: There were acute and convalescent COVID-19 samples, and they came from the United States, Italy and Spain.

Germline V CDR1 and CDR2: DFQATT, SNEGSKA (reference sequence). There are 16 residues in the CDR3. Trimming at V came to 3 bases and at J to 6 bases, leaving 15 bases not matched to a gene. Repertoires were generated with immunoSEQ multiplex PCR, while TCRdb's copy carries only in-frame clones and drops some. This sample has about 89,000 clones; roughly 80% occur once, and the top ten carry 15% to 20%. This clonotype was obtained from a woman aged 80 or older with acute or convalescent COVID-19. The material sequenced was peripheral blood. The V gene is TRBV20-1, the J gene TRBJ1-2; the match to TRBD1 covers 8 bases. CDR3 nucleotide sequence: TGCAGTGCTAGTGGGAAGGGCAGGGGGCACGGTGATGGCTACACCTTC. Protein: CSASGKGRGHGDGYTF.